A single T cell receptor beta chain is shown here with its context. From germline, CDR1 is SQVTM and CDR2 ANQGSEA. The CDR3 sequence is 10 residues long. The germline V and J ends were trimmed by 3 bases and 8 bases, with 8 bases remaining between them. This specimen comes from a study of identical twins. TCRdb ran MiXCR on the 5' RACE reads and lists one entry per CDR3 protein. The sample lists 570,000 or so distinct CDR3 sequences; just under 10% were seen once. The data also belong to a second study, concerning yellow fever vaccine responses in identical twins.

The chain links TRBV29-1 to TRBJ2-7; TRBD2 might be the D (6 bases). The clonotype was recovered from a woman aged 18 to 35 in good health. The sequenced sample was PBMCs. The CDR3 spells CSVEEGKQYF. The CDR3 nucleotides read TGCAGCGTTGAGGAGGGAAAGCAGTACTTC.